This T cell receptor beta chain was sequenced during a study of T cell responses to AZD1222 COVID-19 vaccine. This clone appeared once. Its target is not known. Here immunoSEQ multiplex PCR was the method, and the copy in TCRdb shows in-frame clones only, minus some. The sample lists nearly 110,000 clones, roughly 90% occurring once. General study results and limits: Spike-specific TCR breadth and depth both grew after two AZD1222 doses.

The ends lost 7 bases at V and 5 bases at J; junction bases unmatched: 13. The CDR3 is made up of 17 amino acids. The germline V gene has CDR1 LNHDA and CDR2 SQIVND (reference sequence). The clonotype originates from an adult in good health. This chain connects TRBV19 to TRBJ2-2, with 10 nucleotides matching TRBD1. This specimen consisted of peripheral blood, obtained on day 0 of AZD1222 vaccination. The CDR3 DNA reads TGTGCCAGTACTCGAGGGACAGGGGTCGGGAGGACCGGGGAGCTGTTTTTT. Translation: CASTRGTGVGRTGELFF.